Listed below are T cell receptor beta chains from one sample, sequenced in a study of immune cell composition in non-small cell lung cancer. The data were produced by immunoSEQ multiplex PCR, yet TCRdb's version contains in-frame clones alone and is incomplete. This sample has around 9,000 clones, with 70% to 80% found just once. The material sequenced was non-adjacent lung tissue. These receptors were obtained from a human donor with non-small cell lung cancer. Both conserved end residues are part of each CDR3. Expanded clones get a size class; other rows say once, few or many, or leave the size out.

>-|TRBJ1-5|TRBV28
CASSPPYQPQHF
>-|TRBJ2-5|TRBV11-2
CASSPDRGGVTQYF
>-|TRBJ2-7|TRBV28
CASSLRRVRGYEQYF
>-|TRBJ1-5|TRBV7-9
CASSSHSNQPQHF
>-|TRBJ1-5|TRBV7-9
CASSHSGTALNQPQHF
>once|TRBJ2-2|TRBV5-1
CASTLMRPGELFF
>-|TRBJ1-5|TRBV4-1
CASSQDYSLSNQPQHF
>-|TRBJ2-7|TRBV5-6
CASSLSWTVTYEQYF
>-|TRBJ1-3|TRBV6-5
CASSPDRGNTIYF
>-|TRBJ2-3|TRBV19
CASKWASTDTQYF
>-|TRBJ2-7|TRBV6-1
CASSRTGVYEQYF
>-|TRBJ1-1|TRBV18
CASSPPGQGAEAFF
>-|TRBJ1-1|TRBV28
CASKLGGGTAFF
>few|TRBJ2-1|TRBV28
CASSRRDPRNEQFF
>-|TRBJ2-1|TRBV18
CASSPRTSGSDEQFF
>-|TRBJ1-1|TRBV18
CASSPQRETEAFF
>-|TRBJ2-3|TRBV7-7
CASRGDGDTQYF
>once|TRBJ1-6|TRBV27
CASSSSGRVNSPLHF
>-|TRBJ2-2|TRBV5-1
CASSLNNGGELFF
>few|TRBJ2-2|TRBV28
CASLGPNTGELFF
>-|TRBJ1-2|TRBV5-1
CASSAEPGTNYGYTF